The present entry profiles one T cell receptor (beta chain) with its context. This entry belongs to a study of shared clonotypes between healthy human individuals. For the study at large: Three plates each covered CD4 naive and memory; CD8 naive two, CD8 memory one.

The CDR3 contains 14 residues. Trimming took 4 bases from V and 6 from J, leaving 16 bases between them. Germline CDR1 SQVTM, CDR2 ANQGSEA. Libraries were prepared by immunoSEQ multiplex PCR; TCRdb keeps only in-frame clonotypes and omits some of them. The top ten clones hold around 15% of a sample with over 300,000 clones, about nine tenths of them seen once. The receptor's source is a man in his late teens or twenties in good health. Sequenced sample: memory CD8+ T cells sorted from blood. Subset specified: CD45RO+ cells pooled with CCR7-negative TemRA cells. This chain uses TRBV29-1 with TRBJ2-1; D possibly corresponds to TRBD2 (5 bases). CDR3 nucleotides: TGCAGCGTTGTAGCAGCGGACCCATTCAATGAGCAGTTCTTC. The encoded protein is CSVVAADPFNEQFF.